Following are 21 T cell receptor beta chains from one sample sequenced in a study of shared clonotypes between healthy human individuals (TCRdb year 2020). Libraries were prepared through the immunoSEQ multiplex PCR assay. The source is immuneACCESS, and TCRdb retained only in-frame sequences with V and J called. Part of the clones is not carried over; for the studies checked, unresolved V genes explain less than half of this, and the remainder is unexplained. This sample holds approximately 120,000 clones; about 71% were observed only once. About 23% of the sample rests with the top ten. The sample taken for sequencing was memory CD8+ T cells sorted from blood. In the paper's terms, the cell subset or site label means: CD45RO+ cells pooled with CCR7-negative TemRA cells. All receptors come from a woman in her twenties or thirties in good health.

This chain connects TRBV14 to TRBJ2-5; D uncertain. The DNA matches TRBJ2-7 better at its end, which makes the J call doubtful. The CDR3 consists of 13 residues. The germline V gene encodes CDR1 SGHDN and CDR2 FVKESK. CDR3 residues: CASSQNGPYEQYF. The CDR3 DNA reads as TGTGCCAGCAGCCAAAACGGACCCTACGAGCAGTACTTC.

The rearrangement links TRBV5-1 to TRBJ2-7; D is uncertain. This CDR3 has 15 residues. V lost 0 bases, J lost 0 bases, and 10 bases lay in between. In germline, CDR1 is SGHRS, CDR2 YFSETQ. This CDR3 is CASSLAAEISYEQYF. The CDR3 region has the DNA TGCGCCAGCAGCTTGGCGGCAGAGATCTCCTACGAGCAGTACTTC.

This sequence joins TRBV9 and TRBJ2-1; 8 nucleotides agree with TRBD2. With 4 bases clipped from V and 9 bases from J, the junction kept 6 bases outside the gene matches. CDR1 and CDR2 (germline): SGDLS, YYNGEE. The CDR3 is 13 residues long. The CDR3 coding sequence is TGTGCCAGCAGCCCGGGACTAGGGAGTGAGCAGTTCTTC. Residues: CASSPGLGSEQFF.

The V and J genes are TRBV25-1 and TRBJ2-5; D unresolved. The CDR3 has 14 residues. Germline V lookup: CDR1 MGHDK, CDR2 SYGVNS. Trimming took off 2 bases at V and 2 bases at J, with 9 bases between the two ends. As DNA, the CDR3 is TGTGCCAGCAGTGAACGGCTTAATCAAGAGACCCAGTACTTC. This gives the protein CASSERLNQETQYF.

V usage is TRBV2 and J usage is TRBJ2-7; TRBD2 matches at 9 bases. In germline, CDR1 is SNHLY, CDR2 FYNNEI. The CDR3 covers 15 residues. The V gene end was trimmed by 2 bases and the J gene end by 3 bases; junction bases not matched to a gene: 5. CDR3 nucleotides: TGTGCCAGCAGTGAAAGTGTAGCGGGGGACTACGAGCAGTACTTC. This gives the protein CASSESVAGDYEQYF. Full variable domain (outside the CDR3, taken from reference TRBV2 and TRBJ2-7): EPEVTQTPSHQVTQMGQEVILRCVPISNHLYFYWYRQILGQKVEFLVSFYNNEISEKSEIFDDQFSVERPDGSNFTLKIRSTKLEDSAMYFCASSESVAGDYEQYFGPGTRLTVT.

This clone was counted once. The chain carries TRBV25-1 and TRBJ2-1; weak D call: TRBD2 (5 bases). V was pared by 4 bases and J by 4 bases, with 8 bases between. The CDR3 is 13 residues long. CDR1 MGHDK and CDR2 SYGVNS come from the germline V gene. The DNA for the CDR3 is TGTGCCAGCAGTGCGCAGCGGTACAATGAGCAGTTCTTC. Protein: CASSAQRYNEQFF.

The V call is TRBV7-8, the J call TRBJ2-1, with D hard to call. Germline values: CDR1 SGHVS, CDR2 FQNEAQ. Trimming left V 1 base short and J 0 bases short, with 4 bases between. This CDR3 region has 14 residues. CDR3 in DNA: TGTGCCAGCAGCTTAGACCCCTCCTACAATGAGCAGTTCTTC. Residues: CASSLDPSYNEQFF.

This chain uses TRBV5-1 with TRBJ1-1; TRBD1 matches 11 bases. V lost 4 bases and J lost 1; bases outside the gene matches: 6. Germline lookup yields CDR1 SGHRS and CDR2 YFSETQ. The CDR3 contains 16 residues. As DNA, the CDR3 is TGCGCCAGCAGCCCCCGGGACAGGGGGGGGAACACTGAAGCTTTCTTT. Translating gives CASSPRDRGGNTEAFF.

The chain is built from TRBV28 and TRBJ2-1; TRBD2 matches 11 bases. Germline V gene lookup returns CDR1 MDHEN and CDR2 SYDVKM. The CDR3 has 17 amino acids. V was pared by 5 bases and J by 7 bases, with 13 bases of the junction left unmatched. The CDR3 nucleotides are TGTGCCAGCAGTCTCAATGCCGGGACTAGCGGTCAAAATGAGCAGTTCTTC. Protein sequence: CASSLNAGTSGQNEQFF. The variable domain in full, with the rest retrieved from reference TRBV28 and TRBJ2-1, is DVKVTQSSRYLVKRTGEKVFLECVQDMDHENMFWYRQDPGLGLRLIYFSYDVKMKEKGDIPEGYSVSREKKERFSLILESASTNQTSMYLCASSLNAGTSGQNEQFFGPGTRLTVL.

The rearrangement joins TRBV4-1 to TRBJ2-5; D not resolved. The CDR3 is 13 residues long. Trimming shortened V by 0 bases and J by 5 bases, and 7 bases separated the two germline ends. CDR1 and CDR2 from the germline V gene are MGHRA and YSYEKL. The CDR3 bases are TGCGCCAGCAGCCAAGATAAGTTCGAGACCCAGTACTTC. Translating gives CASSQDKFETQYF.

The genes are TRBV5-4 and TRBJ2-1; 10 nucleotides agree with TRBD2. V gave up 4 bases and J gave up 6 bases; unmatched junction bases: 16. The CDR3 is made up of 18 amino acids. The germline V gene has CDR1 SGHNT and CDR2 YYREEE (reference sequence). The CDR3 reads CASSPDISGRIVINEQFF. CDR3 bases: TGTGCCAGCAGCCCAGACATTAGCGGGAGGATCGTAATCAATGAGCAGTTCTTC.

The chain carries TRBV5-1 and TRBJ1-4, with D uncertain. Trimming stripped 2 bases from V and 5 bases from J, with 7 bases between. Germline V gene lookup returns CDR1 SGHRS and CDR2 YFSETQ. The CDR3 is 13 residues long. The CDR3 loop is CASSFYRNEKLFF. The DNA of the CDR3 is TGCGCCAGCAGCTTTTACAGAAATGAAAAACTGTTTTTT.

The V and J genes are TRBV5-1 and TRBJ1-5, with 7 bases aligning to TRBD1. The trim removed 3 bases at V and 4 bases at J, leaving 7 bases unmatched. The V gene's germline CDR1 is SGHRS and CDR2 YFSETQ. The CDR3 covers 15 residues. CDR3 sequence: CASSWTTGTNQPQHF. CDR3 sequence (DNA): TGCGCCAGCAGCTGGACGACAGGGACGAATCAGCCCCAGCATTTT.

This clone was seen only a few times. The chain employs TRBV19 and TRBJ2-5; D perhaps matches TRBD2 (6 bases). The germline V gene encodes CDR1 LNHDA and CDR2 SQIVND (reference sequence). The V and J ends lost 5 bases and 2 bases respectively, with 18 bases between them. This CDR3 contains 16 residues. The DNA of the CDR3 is TGTGCCAGTAGTCCGAACCCGGGACTCTTGCAAGAGACCCAGTACTTC. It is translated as CASSPNPGLLQETQYF.

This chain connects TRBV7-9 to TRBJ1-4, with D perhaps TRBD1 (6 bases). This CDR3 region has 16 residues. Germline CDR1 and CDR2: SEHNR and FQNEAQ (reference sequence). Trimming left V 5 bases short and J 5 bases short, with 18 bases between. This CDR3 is CASSPIIDRQNEKLFF. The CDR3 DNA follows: TGTGCCAGCAGCCCCATCATCGACAGGCAAAATGAAAAACTGTTTTTT.

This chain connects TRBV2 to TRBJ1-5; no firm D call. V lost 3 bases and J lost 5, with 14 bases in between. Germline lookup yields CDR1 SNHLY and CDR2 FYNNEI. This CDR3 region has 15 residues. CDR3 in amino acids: CASSDWTERYQPQHF. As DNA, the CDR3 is TGTGCCAGCAGTGACTGGACGGAGAGATATCAGCCCCAGCATTTT.

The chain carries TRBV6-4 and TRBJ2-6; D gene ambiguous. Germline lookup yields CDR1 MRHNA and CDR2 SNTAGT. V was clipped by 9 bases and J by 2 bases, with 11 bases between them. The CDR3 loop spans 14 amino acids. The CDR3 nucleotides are TGTGCCAGTACCTCAGATCCTGGGGCCAACGTCCTGACTTTC. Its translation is CASTSDPGANVLTF.

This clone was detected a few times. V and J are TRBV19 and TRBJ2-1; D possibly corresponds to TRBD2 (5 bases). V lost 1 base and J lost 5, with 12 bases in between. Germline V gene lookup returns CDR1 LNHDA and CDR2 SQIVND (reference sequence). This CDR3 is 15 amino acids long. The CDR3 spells CASSIGGSLDNEQFF. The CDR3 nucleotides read TGTGCCAGTAGTATAGGTGGGAGCCTCGACAATGAGCAGTTCTTC.

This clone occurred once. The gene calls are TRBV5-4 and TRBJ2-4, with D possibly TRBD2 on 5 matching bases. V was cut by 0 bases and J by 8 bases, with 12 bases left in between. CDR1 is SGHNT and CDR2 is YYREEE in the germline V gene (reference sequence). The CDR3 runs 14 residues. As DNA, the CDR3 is TGTGCCAGCAGCTTGGGGGAGAATTGGGACATTCAGTACTTC. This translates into CASSLGENWDIQYF.

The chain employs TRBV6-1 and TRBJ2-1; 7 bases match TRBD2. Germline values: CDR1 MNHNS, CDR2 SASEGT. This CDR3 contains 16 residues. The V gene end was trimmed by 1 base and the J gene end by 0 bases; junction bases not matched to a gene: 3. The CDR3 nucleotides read TGTGCCAGCAGTGAAGTGGGCGGGGGCTCCTACAATGAGCAGTTCTTC. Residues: CASSEVGGGSYNEQFF.

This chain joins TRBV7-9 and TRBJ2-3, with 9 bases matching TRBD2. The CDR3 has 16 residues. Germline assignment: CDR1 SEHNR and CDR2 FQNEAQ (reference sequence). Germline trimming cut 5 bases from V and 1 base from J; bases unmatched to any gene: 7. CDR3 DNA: TGTGCCAGCAGCCCTAGGACTAGCGACCGCACAGATACGCAGTATTTT. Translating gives CASSPRTSDRTDTQYF.